The TCR beta chain under discussion was sequenced for a study of identical twins. The CDR3 covers 15 residues. Losses at the gene ends were 4 bases for V and 0 bases for J; bases not matched to a gene: 5. TCRdb passed the 5' RACE reads through MiXCR, listing each CDR3 protein once. The sample has 1,800,000 or so distinct CDR3 sequences; under 35% are singletons. The chain uses TRBV12-3 or TRBV12-4 and TRBJ1-1, with 7 bases identical to TRBD1. The receptor was isolated from a newborn girl in good health. Sequencing input: cord blood. The CDR3 DNA is TGTGCCAGCAGTTCGTTGGACAGGATGAACACTGAAGCTTTCTTT. Residues: CASSSLDRMNTEAFF.